These 10 T cell receptor beta chains came from one sample sequenced in a study of T cell repertoires in cytomegalovirus infection. TCRdb reanalysed the reads using MiXCR and keeps one entry per CDR3 protein. The sample includes about 140,000 distinct CDR3 sequences, roughly 6% of them seen just once. The sample consisted of PBMCs. Receptors originate from a human donor in good health (CMV status not recorded). Some clones in this sample may be carry-over from other donors' samples.

The V call is TRBV6-5, the J call TRBJ1-6; 11 nucleotides match TRBD1. CDR1 MNHEY and CDR2 SVGAGI come from the germline V gene. The CDR3 covers 13 residues. V gave up 5 bases and J gave up 14 bases; unmatched junction bases: 5. CDR3 in amino acids: CASSRGQGATLHF. Here the CDR3 DNA reads TGTGCCAGCAGTAGAGGACAGGGGGCAACCCTCCACTTT.

This clonotype was detected ten times or more. V gene TRBV7-2 combines with J gene TRBJ2-5, with TRBD1 matching 7 bases. The germline V gene has CDR1 SGHTA and CDR2 FQGNSA. The CDR3 has 15 residues. The ends lost 4 bases at V and 5 bases at J; junction bases unmatched: 10. Here the CDR3 reads CASSSYYGTAETQYF. In nucleotides, the CDR3 is TGTGCCAGCAGCTCGTACTATGGGACAGCGGAGACCCAGTACTTC.

This clonotype was counted many times. This rearrangement joins TRBV6-6 to TRBJ1-5; no clear D gene. The V gene lost 5 bases and the J gene lost 2 bases, with 10 bases spanning the gap. CDR3 size: 14 residues. Germline CDR1 is MNHNY and CDR2 is SVGAGI (reference sequence). Here the CDR3 DNA reads TGTGCCAGCAGTGGATTATACGGCAATCAGCCCCAGCATTTT. Its protein product is CASSGLYGNQPQHF.

This clonotype was seen ten or more times. The chain uses TRBV7-6 and TRBJ2-3; D unclear. V was trimmed by 5 bases and J by 0 bases, leaving 12 bases between them. Germline V lookup: CDR1 SGHVS, CDR2 FNYEAQ. This CDR3 has 15 residues. The CDR3 DNA sequence: TGTGCCAGCAGCCCGCTCCGATTAAGCACAGATACGCAGTATTTT. It codes for CASSPLRLSTDTQYF.

This clonotype has a count of ten or more. The rearrangement joins TRBV29-1 to TRBJ2-4, with 9 nucleotides matching TRBD1. The trim removed 6 bases at V and 3 bases at J, leaving 9 bases unmatched. The CDR3 consists of 15 residues. CDR1 is SQVTM, CDR2 ANQGSEA, per germline. This chain's CDR3 is CSVPGTGSFKNIQYF. CDR3 nucleotides: TGCAGCGTACCCGGGACAGGGTCATTCAAAAACATTCAGTACTTC.

At least ten counts were recorded for this clonotype. The chain is built from TRBV7-2 and TRBJ2-7, with 8 nucleotides matching TRBD2. Germline CDR1 reads SGHTA; CDR2 reads FQGNSA. After removal of 5 bases from V and 2 bases from J, the junction contained 11 bases not matched to a gene. This CDR3 contains 16 residues. The DNA of the CDR3 is TGTGCCAGCAGCCCGGGGGGGACACACCATCCCTACGAGCAGTACTTC. Its protein product is CASSPGGTHHPYEQYF. Variable domain in full (rest from reference TRBV7-2 and TRBJ2-7): GAGVSQSPSNKVTEKGKDVELRCDPISGHTALYWYRQSLGQGLEFLIYFQGNSAPDKSGLPSDRFSAERTGGSVSTLTIQRTQQEDSAVYLCASSPGGTHHPYEQYFGPGTRLTVT.

V is TRBV20-1 and J is TRBJ1-6; D gene uncertain. Germline V lookup: CDR1 DFQATT, CDR2 SNEGSKA (reference sequence). V was shortened by 3 bases and J by 0 bases, with 18 bases between the two germline ends. This CDR3 has 18 residues. CDR3 sequence (DNA): TGCAGTGCTAGGTTTGGGCAGCCACAGAGCTCCTATAATTCACCCCTCCACTTT. It yields the protein CSARFGQPQSSYNSPLHF.

At least ten counts were recorded for this clonotype. The chain is built from TRBV7-2 and TRBJ2-1; TRBD1 aligns across 11 bases. Germline V lookup: CDR1 SGHTA, CDR2 FQGNSA. CDR3 length equals 15 residues. V was pared by 5 bases and J by 3 bases, with 3 bases of the junction left unmatched. The CDR3 sequence is CASSRGTGGYNEQFF. CDR3 DNA sequence: TGTGCCAGCAGCCGGGGGACAGGGGGCTACAATGAGCAGTTCTTC.

As for this clonotype: A much larger clone lies a single base off, so this may be a read error. J is TRBJ2-7 and V is TRBV12-3 or TRBV12-4, with D unclear. CDR3 length: 11 amino acids. Trimming took off 3 bases at V and 5 bases at J, with 5 bases between the two ends. The CDR3 protein is CASSLFDEQYF. The CDR3 DNA reads TGTGCCAGCAGTTTGTTCGACGAGCAGTACTTC.

This clonotype was recorded many times. The rearrangement joins TRBV28 to TRBJ1-1; D gene uncertain. Trimming took 6 bases from V and 0 from J, leaving 8 bases between them. The germline V gene has CDR1 MDHEN and CDR2 SYDVKM. CDR3 length: 13 amino acids. The CDR3 sequence is CASRVSMNTEAFF. Written as DNA, the CDR3 is TGTGCCAGCAGGGTTTCCATGAACACTGAAGCTTTCTTT.